The 15 T cell receptor beta chains in this list originate from one sample, sequenced in a study of early stage breast cancer tumors. Measured with immunoSEQ multiplex PCR; TCRdb has only the in-frame clones, and not every one. Of roughly 30,000 clones in the sample, approximately 84% were seen once. Sequenced material: blood. These receptors all stem from a person between 45 and 65 years old with breast cancer.

This chain connects TRBV30 to TRBJ1-4; possibly TRBD1 for D (5 bases). The CDR3 is 15 amino acids. The germline gives CDR1 GTSNPN, CDR2 SVGIG (reference sequence). Trimming removed 4 bases from V and 8 bases from J, with 20 bases in between. CDR3 coding DNA: TGTGCCTGGACTCTGGGTGGGGCGTTCGGGGAAAAACTGTTTTTT. It is translated as CAWTLGGAFGEKLFF.

The chain employs TRBV7-8 and TRBJ2-5; D not resolved. The CDR3 totals 14 residues. Per germline, CDR1 SGHVS and CDR2 FQNEAQ. The V end lost 5 bases, the J end lost 5 bases, and 15 bases lay between the germline ends. The CDR3: CASSRAVRLETQYF. In nucleotides, the CDR3 is TGTGCCAGCAGCCGCGCCGTCCGGTTGGAGACCCAGTACTTC.

The genes are TRBV19 and TRBJ1-1; D may be TRBD1 (6 bases). From germline, CDR1 is LNHDA and CDR2 SQIVND (reference sequence). There are 10 residues in the CDR3. V was clipped by 11 bases and J by 9 bases, with 13 bases between them. The chain's CDR3 is CASGGQQAFF. CDR3 DNA sequence: TGTGCCTCGGGGGGACAACAAGCTTTCTTT.

V usage is TRBV2 and J usage is TRBJ2-5; no firm D call. CDR1 and CDR2 (germline): SNHLY, FYNNEI. Trimming took off 1 base at V and 5 bases at J, with 2 bases between the two ends. The CDR3 contains 11 residues. CDR3 DNA sequence: TGTGCCAGCAGTGAAGGGGAGACCCAGTACTTC. Translation: CASSEGETQYF. Full variable domain (remainder filled in from reference TRBV2 and TRBJ2-5): EPEVTQTPSHQVTQMGQEVILRCVPISNHLYFYWYRQILGQKVEFLVSFYNNEISEKSEIFDDQFSVERPDGSNFTLKIRSTKLEDSAMYFCASSEGETQYFGPGTRLLVL.

The chain is built from TRBV4-1 and TRBJ2-7; possible D gene TRBD2, 6 bases. In germline, CDR1 is MGHRA, CDR2 YSYEKL. The CDR3 has 16 residues. V lost 0 bases and J 0 bases, leaving 12 bases between the germline ends. The CDR3 loop reads CASSQETGVSSYEQYF. As DNA, the CDR3 is TGCGCCAGCAGCCAAGAAACGGGGGTTTCCTCCTACGAGCAGTACTTC.

The chain joins TRBV11-3 to TRBJ1-1; D unresolved. V was shortened by 1 base and J by 3 bases, with 9 bases between the two germline ends. CDR3 length: 14 residues. Germline V gene sequence: CDR1 SGHNT, CDR2 YENEEA. CDR3 in DNA: TGTGCCAGCAGCTTAGCTTGGGAGGACACTGAAGCTTTCTTT. Translated: CASSLAWEDTEAFF.

V and J are TRBV9 and TRBJ2-7, with D perhaps TRBD2 (6 bases). The CDR3 totals 15 residues. Trimming cost V 9 bases and J 3 bases, with 22 bases left between them. From germline, CDR1 is SGDLS and CDR2 YYNGEE. The CDR3 DNA reads TGTGCCATCACCGGCGTAGGACTACCTTACTACGAGCAGTACTTC. Its translation: CAITGVGLPYYEQYF.

J is TRBJ2-7 and V is TRBV7-2, with TRBD2 as a possible D gene (5 bases). Trimming removed 0 bases from V and 5 bases from J, with 5 bases in between. The CDR3 contains 12 residues. Germline lookup yields CDR1 SGHTA and CDR2 FQGNSA. This chain's CDR3 is CASSLARDEQYF. The CDR3 coding sequence is TGTGCCAGCAGCTTAGCGCGGGACGAGCAGTACTTC.

The genes are TRBV11-2 and TRBJ2-2; 10 bases map to TRBD1. Germline CDR1 and CDR2: SGHAT and FQNNGV. The CDR3 loop spans 18 amino acids. After removal of 2 bases from V and 6 bases from J, the junction contained 12 bases not matched to a gene. The CDR3 reads CASSLRTGGVWEAGELFF. The CDR3 nucleotides read TGTGCCAGCAGCTTACGGACAGGGGGTGTGTGGGAAGCCGGGGAGCTGTTTTTT.

The CDR3 spells CASSPGGRTNTGELFF. The CDR3 bases are TGTGCCAGCAGCCCTGGGGGCAGAACGAACACCGGGGAGCTGTTTTTT. The chain employs TRBV28 and TRBJ2-2, with D perhaps matching TRBD1 (6 bases). CDR1 is MDHEN and CDR2 is SYDVKM in the germline V gene. The ends were cut back, 6 bases at V and 0 bases at J, with 14 bases in the middle. The CDR3 is 16 residues long.

This chain uses TRBV5-1 with TRBJ1-3, with a possible D match to TRBD1 (6 bases). Germline V gives CDR1 SGHRS, CDR2 YFSETQ. Trimming took off 1 base at V and 0 bases at J, with 11 bases between the two ends. This CDR3 has 16 residues. The CDR3 reads CASSLYRDLSGNTIYF. The CDR3 DNA reads TGCGCCAGCAGCTTGTACAGGGATCTCTCTGGAAACACCATATATTTT.

The chain combines TRBV7-2 with TRBJ2-3, with D tentatively TRBD1 (7 bases). The CDR3 loop spans 18 amino acids. The germline V and J ends were trimmed by 4 bases and 4 bases, with 24 bases remaining between them. Per germline, CDR1 SGHTA and CDR2 FQGNSA. In DNA, the CDR3 is TGTGCCAGCAGCTCGGGGGTTGGGTACAGGGGCGTTTCAGATACGCAGTATTTT. Protein product: CASSSGVGYRGVSDTQYF.

Here the CDR3 DNA reads TGCGCCAGCAGCTTGGCCTTTGACAGTTCCTACGAGCAGTACTTC. This translates into CASSLAFDSSYEQYF. The V gene is TRBV5-1, the J gene TRBJ2-7; TRBD1 might be the D (5 bases). The V and J ends lost 0 bases and 1 base respectively, with 11 bases between them. Germline V gene lookup returns CDR1 SGHRS and CDR2 YFSETQ. The CDR3 is 15 amino acids.

V usage is TRBV5-1 and J usage is TRBJ1-1; 11 bases are shared with TRBD1. Germline V gene lookup returns CDR1 SGHRS and CDR2 YFSETQ. This CDR3 spans 16 amino acids. Trimming removed 4 bases from V and 0 bases from J; junction bases left unmatched: 5. The CDR3 reads CASSEGTGGMNTEAFF. As DNA, the CDR3 is TGCGCCAGCAGCGAGGGGACAGGGGGGATGAACACTGAAGCTTTCTTT. The full variable domain, with the rest looked up from reference TRBV5-1 and TRBJ1-1, is KAGVTQTPRYLIKTRGQQVTLSCSPISGHRSVSWYQQTPGQGLQFLFEYFSETQRNKGNFPGRFSGRQFSNSRSEMNVSTLELGDSALYLCASSEGTGGMNTEAFFGQGTRLTVV.

The gene calls are TRBV5-4 and TRBJ2-7; a possible D gene is TRBD1 (6 bases). The CDR3 runs 16 residues. Germline V lookup: CDR1 SGHNT, CDR2 YYREEE (reference sequence). Between the trimmed V and J ends, which lost 1 base and 5 bases, there was a span of 19 bases. DNA for the CDR3: TGTGCCAGCAGCTTGACAGGGATCTCCCCATTCAACGAGCAGTACTTC. It is translated as CASSLTGISPFNEQYF.